These T cell receptor beta chains were read from a single sample in a study of blood T cell repertoires in COVID-19. Libraries were prepared by immunoSEQ multiplex PCR; TCRdb keeps only in-frame clonotypes and omits some of them. The sample lists 40,000 to 45,000 clones; approximately 90% were seen once. Sequenced: peripheral blood. Receptors were obtained from a human donor in a cohort sampled during active COVID-19. CDR3s include the opening cysteine and the closing phenylalanine or tryptophan. D genes are given only for firm matches. Clone size is shown for a subset of rows, as once, few, many or a class of expanded clone.

CASSYARNTEAFF | TGTGCCAGCAGTTACGCCAGGAACACTGAAGCTTTCTTT | TRBV6-5 | NA | TRBJ1-1 | NA
CASSYSAQGASEQYF | TGTGCCAGCAGTTACTCGGCACAGGGGGCCAGCGAGCAGTACTTC | TRBV6-5 | TRBD1 | TRBJ2-7 | NA
CASSQVWGRDTEAFF | TGTGCCAGCAGCCAAGTTTGGGGGAGGGACACTGAAGCTTTCTTT | TRBV3-1/TRBV3-2 | NA | TRBJ1-1 | NA
CASSPPGRGGLDEQFF | TGTGCCAGCTCACCACCGGGGCGGGGGGGCCTTGATGAGCAGTTCTTC | TRBV18 | TRBD2 | TRBJ2-1 | NA
CASSLDGRNNEQFF | TGTGCCAGCAGCTTAGATGGGAGAAACAATGAGCAGTTCTTC | TRBV11-3 | NA | TRBJ2-1 | once
CASGGGFGSFNQPQHF | TGTGCCAGCGGGGGGGGTTTTGGGTCTTTCAATCAGCCCCAGCATTTT | TRBV27 | NA | TRBJ1-5 | NA
CASSARTSGSSYEQYF | TGTGCCAGCAGCGCCCGGACTAGCGGGAGCTCCTACGAGCAGTACTTC | TRBV7-2 | TRBD2 | TRBJ2-7 | once
CASSYDLSSYNSPLHF | TGTGCCAGCAGTTACGATCTGAGCTCCTATAATTCACCCCTCCACTTT | TRBV6-5 | NA | TRBJ1-6 | NA
CASPYCNQPQHF | TGTGCCAGTCCCTACTGCAATCAGCCCCAGCATTTT | TRBV19 | NA | TRBJ1-5 | NA
CASSLRLAGGVDTQYF | TGTGCCAGCAGCTTAAGACTAGCGGGAGGCGTAGATACGCAGTATTTT | TRBV5-4 | TRBD2 | TRBJ2-3 | few